The 18 T cell receptor beta chains in this list originate from one sample, sequenced in a study of glioma-infiltrating T cells. Using RNA template, CDR3s of TCR alpha and beta were amplified with iRepertoire arm-PCR. TCRdb re-called the multiplex PCR reads through MiXCR, storing one row per CDR3 protein. The table has fewer than 200,000 distinct CDR3 sequences, around 32% seen once. Sequencing was performed on glioma tissue, nonneoplastic brain tissue, or PBMCs (not recorded which). The receptors here all came from a human donor with low-grade glioma or glioblastoma, undergoing nonglioma brain surgery, or in good health (not recorded which).

There are a few counts of this clonotype. The rearrangement links TRBV19 to TRBJ1-5; D remains ambiguous. Germline V gene sequence: CDR1 LNHDA, CDR2 SQIVND (reference sequence). The V gene lost 6 bases and the J gene lost 0 bases, with 15 bases spanning the gap. This CDR3 has 16 residues. CDR3 in DNA: TGTGCCAGTAGCCGAACCCCTATGGGTAGCAATCAGCCCCAGCATTTT. This gives the protein CASSRTPMGSNQPQHF. The full variable domain, rest sourced from reference TRBV19 and TRBJ1-5, is DGGITQSPKYLFRKEGQNVTLSCEQNLNHDAMYWYRQDPGQGLRLIYYSQIVNDFQKGDIAEGYSVSREKKESFPLTVTSAQKNPTAFYLCASSRTPMGSNQPQHFGDGTRLSIL.

This clonotype was detected ten times or more. The rearrangement links TRBV6-1 to TRBJ2-1; TRBD2 aligns across 8 bases. CDR1 and CDR2 from the germline V gene are MNHNS and SASEGT. The J segment lost 9 bases and the V segment lost 5 bases, leaving 6 bases of the junction unmatched. CDR3 length equals 13 residues. CDR3 region: CASSPGTRSEQFF. In nucleotides, the CDR3 is TGTGCCAGCAGTCCCGGGACTAGGAGTGAGCAGTTCTTC.

Concerning this clonotype itself: One end of the junction fails to match germline, which may point to a read error. The chain links TRBV4-3 to TRBJ1-5, with D hard to call. Per the germline V gene, CDR1 is LGHNA and CDR2 is YSLEER. The CDR3 runs 15 residues. The DNA for the CDR3 is TGCGCCAGAAGCCAAGAGTCCAGTGGCAATCAGCCCCAGCATTTT. This encodes CARSQESSGNQPQHF.

The sample holds many counts of this clonotype. This rearrangement joins TRBV4-1 to TRBJ2-1; D unresolved. The length of the CDR3 is 13 residues. The germline gives CDR1 MGHRA, CDR2 YSYEKL. V shed 0 bases and J shed 8 bases, with 8 bases lying between them. CDR3 nucleotides: TGCGCCAGCAGCCAAGATGTTAACGATGAGCAGTTCTTC. Encoded protein: CASSQDVNDEQFF.

The V and J genes are TRBV29-1 and TRBJ1-1; no clear D gene. This CDR3 spans 14 amino acids. Germline CDR1 and CDR2: SQVTM and ANQGSEA. Trimming shortened V by 0 bases and J by 3 bases, and 11 bases separated the two germline ends. The CDR3 sequence: CSVEDLPVDTEAFF. The DNA of the CDR3 is TGCAGCGTTGAAGATCTTCCCGTGGACACTGAAGCTTTCTTT.

Many counts were recorded for this clonotype. The genes are TRBV4-2 and TRBJ1-1, with D possibly being TRBD1 (5 bases). The CDR3 is 15 residues long. CDR1 is LGHNA, CDR2 YNFKEQ, per germline. V lost 0 bases and J lost 0, with 8 bases in between. The CDR3 region is CASSQEGGLNTEAFF. CDR3 nucleotide sequence: TGTGCCAGCAGCCAAGAGGGGGGATTGAACACTGAAGCTTTCTTT.

This clonotype appeared many times. The V call is TRBV6-5, the J call TRBJ2-3; TRBD2 might be the D (6 bases). The CDR3 loop spans 15 amino acids. Per germline, CDR1 MNHEY and CDR2 SVGAGI. V lost 2 bases and J 7 bases, leaving 16 bases between the germline ends. The CDR3 DNA reads as TGTGCCAGCAGTTACGCCGGAGGGCCCTGGAATACGCAGTATTTT. This gives the protein CASSYAGGPWNTQYF.

This clonotype was counted only a few times. This chain uses TRBV5-1 with TRBJ1-3; 9 nucleotides line up with TRBD1. CDR1 is SGHRS, CDR2 YFSETQ, per germline. J gave up 4 bases and V 4 bases, and 6 bases lay outside the gene matches. CDR3 length equals 15 residues. CDR3 bases: TGCGCCAGCAGCCTGGGACAGGGAAACGGAAACACCATATATTTT. Amino acids: CASSLGQGNGNTIYF.

Concerning this clonotype: This may arise from a read error, as a much more abundant clone is one base away. This sequence joins TRBV7-9 and TRBJ2-1; 11 positions match TRBD2. Germline V CDR1 and CDR2: SEHNR, FQNEAQ (reference sequence). The CDR3 is 15 residues long. CDR3 amino acids: CASSWGTSGNNGQFF. The CDR3 region has the DNA TGTGCCAGCAGCTGGGGGACTAGCGGCAACAATGGGCAGTTCTTC.

V is TRBV29-1 and J is TRBJ2-7; no clear D gene. The CDR3 runs 13 residues. Germline V lookup: CDR1 SQVTM, CDR2 ANQGSEA. The V end was cut by 4 bases, the J end by 1 base, with 11 bases between. Here the CDR3 DNA reads TGCAGCGTTGCGGACCGAACGTCCTACGAGCAGTACTTC. This codes for CSVADRTSYEQYF.

This clonotype was found many times. The chain joins TRBV14 to TRBJ2-5; D gene uncertain. From germline, CDR1 is SGHDN and CDR2 FVKESK. The CDR3 totals 12 residues. The V end was cut by 1 base, the J end by 5 bases, with 5 bases between. The CDR3 bases are TGTGCCAGCAGCCAAGTTGTCGAGACCCAGTACTTC. Translation gives CASSQVVETQYF. The full variable domain, with the rest looked up from reference TRBV14 and TRBJ2-5, is EAGVTQFPSHSVIEKGQTVTLRCDPISGHDNLYWYRRVMGKEIKFLLHFVKESKQDESGMPNNRFLAERTGGTYSTLKVQPAELEDSGVYFCASSQVVETQYFGPGTRLLVL.

V is TRBV4-1 and J is TRBJ2-7, with unresolved D. Between the trimmed V and J ends, which lost 0 bases and 3 bases, there was a span of 12 bases. The CDR3 has 15 amino acids. Germline lookup yields CDR1 MGHRA and CDR2 YSYEKL. The CDR3 region is CASSQDGIRDYEQYF. The CDR3 bases are TGCGCCAGCAGCCAAGATGGGATTAGGGACTACGAGCAGTACTTC.

This clonotype appeared many times. The rearrangement uses TRBV6-2 or TRBV6-3 and TRBJ2-7, with a weak D call TRBD2 (5 bases). In germline, CDR1 is MNHEY, CDR2 SVGEGT. The V end was cut by 6 bases, the J end by 4 bases, with 16 bases between. This CDR3 has 14 amino acids. CDR3 amino acids: CASRIGGGKYEQYF. In DNA, the CDR3 is TGTGCCAGCAGGATAGGTGGAGGAAAATACGAGCAGTACTTC.

The chain couples TRBV20-1 to TRBJ1-2; 7 bases agree with TRBD1. Germline assignment: CDR1 DFQATT and CDR2 SNEGSKA (reference sequence). The V and J ends lost 4 bases and 8 bases, in that order; junction bases with no gene match: 7. The CDR3 extends over 12 amino acids. The CDR3 region is CSATFTGVGYTF. The CDR3, as DNA: TGCAGTGCTACCTTCACAGGGGTAGGCTACACCTTC.

The rearrangement links TRBV28 to TRBJ2-3; perhaps TRBD1 as D (6 bases). Trimming took 6 bases from V and 10 from J, leaving 26 bases between them. This CDR3 region has 16 residues. The germline gives CDR1 MDHEN, CDR2 SYDVKM. In DNA, the CDR3 is TGTGCCAGCAGACCCGGGACAAACAGCGGACCAGACCCGCAGTATTTT. Its protein product is CASRPGTNSGPDPQYF.

The chain combines TRBV12-5 with TRBJ1-5; D perhaps matches TRBD1 (6 bases). The germline V and J ends were trimmed by 3 bases and 4 bases, with 10 bases remaining between them. Germline CDR1 reads LGHNT; CDR2 reads FRNRAP. This CDR3 spans 14 amino acids. This chain's CDR3 is CASGFRGGNQPQHF. CDR3 bases: TGTGCTAGTGGTTTCAGGGGAGGTAATCAGCCCCAGCATTTT.

This clonotype was counted at least ten times. CDR3 nucleotides: TGTGCCAGCAGCTTAGAACAGGGCAATCAGCCCCAGCATTTT. Protein: CASSLEQGNQPQHF. V and J are TRBV7-6 and TRBJ1-5; weak D call: TRBD1 (5 bases). The CDR3 extends over 14 amino acids. V lost 1 base and J 2 bases, leaving 6 bases between the germline ends. Germline CDR1 is SGHVS and CDR2 is FNYEAQ.

This clonotype was detected many times. The chain carries TRBV5-1 and TRBJ2-1; TRBD2 matches at 10 bases. After removal of 1 base from V and 8 bases from J, the junction contained 3 bases not matched to a gene. Per germline, CDR1 SGHRS and CDR2 YFSETQ. This CDR3 has 14 residues. CDR3 region: CASSLIAGGHEQFF. CDR3 DNA sequence: TGCGCCAGCAGCTTGATAGCGGGAGGACATGAGCAGTTCTTC.